The rows below give T cell receptor beta chains drawn from one sample of a study of beta chain features in type 1 diabetes. TCRdb's copy holds only in-frame clones and misses some; the assay was immunoSEQ multiplex PCR. Of hundreds of thousands of clones detected, 15% to 19% appear once; the ten largest clones hold about 0.097%. The sample taken for sequencing was naive CD4+ T cells from blood. The receptors were sampled from a man in his late teens or twenties in good health. The CDR3 runs from the conserved cysteine through the conserved F or W. D genes are given only for firm matches. Clone size is shown for a subset of rows, as once, few, many or a class of expanded clone.

cdr3_length j_call clone_size v_call d_call cdr3_nt cdr3_aa
15 TRBJ1-5 - TRBV6-1 - TGTGCCAGCAGTGTTCCGGGGACGGGGAAAGATCCCCAGCATTTT CASSVPGTGKDPQHF
11 TRBJ2-5 - TRBV29-1 - TGCAGCGTCGCCTGGGAAGAGACCCAGTACTTC CSVAWEETQYF
16 TRBJ2-3 - TRBV7-9 - TGTGCCAGCAGCCGAAACAGCTTTTCTAGCACAGATACGCAGTATTTT CASSRNSFSSTDTQYF
15 TRBJ2-2 - TRBV28 - TGTGCCAGCAGTTTTAGCGGATTCAACACCGGGGAGCTGTTTTTT CASSFSGFNTGELFF
16 TRBJ1-1 - TRBV30 - TGTGCCTGGAAACATGGTTTTTTCGGGACCGCGGACGCGACTTTCTTT CAWKHGFFGTADATFF
12 TRBJ2-5 few TRBV7-6 - TGTGCCAGCAGGCCAAGTTCCGGAGCCCAGTACTTC CASRPSSGAQYF
16 TRBJ2-1 few TRBV5-1 TRBD2 TGCGCCAGCAGAGAGCTACTAGCGGAGGACTACAATGAGCAGTTCTTC CASRELLAEDYNEQFF
14 TRBJ2-1 - TRBV28 TRBD2 TGTGCCAGCAAGGGGACTAGCGGATACAATGAGCAGTTCTTC CASKGTSGYNEQFF
15 TRBJ2-3 few TRBV7-2 - TGTGCCAGCCGCCCCTTTCCGGGAGACACAGATACGCAGTATTTT CASRPFPGDTDTQYF
12 TRBJ2-1 - TRBV28 - TGTGCCAGCAGGACACAGGGTTATGAGCAGTTCTTC CASRTQGYEQFF
16 TRBJ2-5 - TRBV9 TRBD2 TGTGCCAGCAGCGCGGGACTAGCGGGAGTCTCAGGGACCCAGTACTTC CASSAGLAGVSGTQYF
15 TRBJ2-1 - TRBV11-2 TRBD2 TGTGCCAGCAGCTGGGGACTAGCGGGGGTGCATGAGCAGTTCTTC CASSWGLAGVHEQFF
14 TRBJ1-3 few TRBV25-1 - TGTGCCAGCAGTTCACAGGGAAAGGATAACACCATATATTTT CASSSQGKDNTIYF
11 TRBJ1-1 few TRBV30 - TGTGCCTGGAGTTTAGGGAGTAGAGCTTTCTTT CAWSLGSRAFF
15 TRBJ2-1 - TRBV4-2 - TGTGCCAGCAGCCAAGATAGGGGACAATACAATGAGCAGTTCTTC CASSQDRGQYNEQFF
12 TRBJ1-1 few TRBV28 TRBD1 TGTGCCAGCAGTTGGTTGGACAGGGGGCCTTTCTTT CASSWLDRGPFF